This T cell receptor beta chain was sequenced during a study of blood T cell repertoires in COVID-19. Generated by immunoSEQ multiplex PCR, the TCRdb table keeps only in-frame clones and is missing some. The sample yields hundreds of thousands of clones, roughly 86% seen once. Trimming left V 2 bases short and J 2 bases short, with 17 bases between. Germline V CDR1 and CDR2: MDHEN, SYDVKM. The CDR3 is 17 amino acids. This sequence joins TRBV28 and TRBJ2-3; tentatively, D is TRBD1 (6 bases). The TCR sequence derives from a woman between 40 and 50 years old with acute COVID-19. The sequencing input was PBMCs or T cells enriched from blood (not recorded which). The CDR3 DNA is TGTGCCAGCAGTTTAATCCCCGGGGCAGGGGCCACAGATACGCAGTATTTT. This sequence encodes CASSLIPGAGATDTQYF.